These 4 T cell receptor beta chains share one sample of origin, sequenced in a study of OX40 agonist ivuxolimab in advanced cancers. Clones were read by immunoSEQ multiplex PCR, and TCRdb kept only the in-frame ones, dropping some. Of about 73,000 clones in the sample, around 89% were seen once. This sample comprised CD4+ or CD8+ T cells sorted from blood, obtained in a trial of the OX40 agonist ivuxolimab. These receptors all stem from an adult with an advanced solid tumor such as melanoma, head and neck, liver or kidney cancer.

This clone has only a few counts. The V call is TRBV7-9, the J call TRBJ2-3; the D gene is possibly TRBD2 (6 bases). Germline V gene sequence: CDR1 SEHNR, CDR2 FQNEAQ (reference sequence). The CDR3 runs to 18 residues. Trimming removed 5 bases at V and 0 bases at J, with 21 bases between. The CDR3 region is CASSTPQSRRGSTDTQYF. The CDR3 DNA reads TGTGCCAGCAGCACCCCCCAATCCCGGCGGGGCAGCACAGATACGCAGTATTTT.

V gene TRBV6-4 combines with J gene TRBJ1-2; maybe TRBD1 (6 bases). The CDR3 is made up of 16 amino acids. Trimming cost V 2 bases and J 2 bases, with 15 bases left between them. CDR1 and CDR2 from the germline V gene are MRHNA and SNTAGT. The CDR3 DNA sequence: TGTGCCAGCAGTGACGCCTGGGACACGAGCAACTATGGCTACACCTTC. Residues: CASSDAWDTSNYGYTF.

This clone is a singleton in its sample. The rearrangement joins TRBV7-9 to TRBJ2-1, with D possibly being TRBD1 (5 bases). Trimming left V 6 bases short and J 1 base short, with 13 bases between. CDR3 length: 15 residues. Germline CDR1 SEHNR, CDR2 FQNEAQ (reference sequence). The CDR3 region is CASRPQGSSYNEQFF. The CDR3 DNA is TGTGCCAGCAGACCCCAGGGATCTTCCTACAATGAGCAGTTCTTC.

The chain couples TRBV5-1 to TRBJ2-1; D is undetermined. The CDR3 runs to 13 residues. Trimming removed 0 bases at V and 4 bases at J, with 5 bases between. Germline loops: CDR1 SGHRS, CDR2 YFSETQ. The CDR3 region is CASSLVPYNEQFF. Here the CDR3 DNA reads TGCGCCAGCAGCTTGGTTCCTTACAATGAGCAGTTCTTC.